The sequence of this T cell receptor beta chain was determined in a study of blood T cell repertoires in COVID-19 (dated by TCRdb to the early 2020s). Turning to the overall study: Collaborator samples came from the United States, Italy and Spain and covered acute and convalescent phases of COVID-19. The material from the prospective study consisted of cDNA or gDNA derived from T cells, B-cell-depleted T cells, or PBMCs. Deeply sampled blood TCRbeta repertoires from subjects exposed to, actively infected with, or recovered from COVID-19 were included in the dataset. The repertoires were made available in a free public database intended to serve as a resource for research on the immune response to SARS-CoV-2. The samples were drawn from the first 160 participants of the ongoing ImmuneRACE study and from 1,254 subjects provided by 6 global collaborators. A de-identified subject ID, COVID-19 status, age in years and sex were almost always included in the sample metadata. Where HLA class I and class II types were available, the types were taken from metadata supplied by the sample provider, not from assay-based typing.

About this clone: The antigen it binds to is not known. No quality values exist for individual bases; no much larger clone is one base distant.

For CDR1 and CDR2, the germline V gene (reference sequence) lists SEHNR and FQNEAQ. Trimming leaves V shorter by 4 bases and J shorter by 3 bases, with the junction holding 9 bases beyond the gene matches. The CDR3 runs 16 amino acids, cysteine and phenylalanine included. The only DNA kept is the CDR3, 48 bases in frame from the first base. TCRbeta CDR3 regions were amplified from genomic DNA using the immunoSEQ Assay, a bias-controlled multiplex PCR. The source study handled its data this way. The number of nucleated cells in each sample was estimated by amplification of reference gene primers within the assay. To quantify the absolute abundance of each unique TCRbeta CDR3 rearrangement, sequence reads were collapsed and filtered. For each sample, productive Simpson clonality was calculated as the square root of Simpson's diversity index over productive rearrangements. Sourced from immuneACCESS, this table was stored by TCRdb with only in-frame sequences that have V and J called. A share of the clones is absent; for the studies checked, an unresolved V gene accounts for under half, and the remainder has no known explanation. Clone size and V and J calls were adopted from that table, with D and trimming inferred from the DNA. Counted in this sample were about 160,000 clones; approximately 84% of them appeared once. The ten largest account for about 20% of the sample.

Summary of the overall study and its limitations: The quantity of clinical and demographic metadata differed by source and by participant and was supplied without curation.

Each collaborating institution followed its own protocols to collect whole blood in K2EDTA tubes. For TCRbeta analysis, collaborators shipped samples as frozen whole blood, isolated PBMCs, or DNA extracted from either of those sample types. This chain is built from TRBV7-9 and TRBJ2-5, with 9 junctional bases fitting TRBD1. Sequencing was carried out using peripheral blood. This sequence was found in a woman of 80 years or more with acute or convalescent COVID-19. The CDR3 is CASSSVGTGIEETQYF. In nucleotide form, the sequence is TGTGCCAGCAGCTCCGTAGGGACAGGGATTGAAGAGACCCAGTACTTC.